This T cell receptor beta chain was sequenced during a study of cytomegalovirus exposure and HLA in healthy donors. Donors likely had unrecorded immune exposures despite being nominally healthy when sampled. The study ran its PCR with 60 Vbeta and 13 Jbeta primers. The protocol was immunoSEQ multiplex PCR, while the TCRdb copy is restricted to in-frame clones and leaves out a portion. The table records 140,000 or so clones, 82% of them present only once. Broader study findings: A few CMV-associated chains proved CMV antigen-specific in vitro. Earlier results showed most TCR beta V segments being productive about 90% or about 30% of the time. Likely technical artifact: a cluster of highly shared sequence variants.

This CDR3 spans 13 amino acids. Germline-derived CDR1 and CDR2 are SGHAT and FQNNGV. V was clipped by 3 bases and J by 7 bases; unmatched bases: 4. On this clone: Its target is unknown.

The V and J genes are TRBV11-2 and TRBJ2-3, with 7 bases fitting TRBD1. The origin of this receptor is a woman in her sixties or seventies in good health and CMV-seropositive. Sequencing was done on a sample of PBMCs. The CDR3 spells CASSLDRYNTQYF. DNA for the CDR3: TGTGCCAGCAGCTTGGACAGGTACAATACGCAGTATTTT.